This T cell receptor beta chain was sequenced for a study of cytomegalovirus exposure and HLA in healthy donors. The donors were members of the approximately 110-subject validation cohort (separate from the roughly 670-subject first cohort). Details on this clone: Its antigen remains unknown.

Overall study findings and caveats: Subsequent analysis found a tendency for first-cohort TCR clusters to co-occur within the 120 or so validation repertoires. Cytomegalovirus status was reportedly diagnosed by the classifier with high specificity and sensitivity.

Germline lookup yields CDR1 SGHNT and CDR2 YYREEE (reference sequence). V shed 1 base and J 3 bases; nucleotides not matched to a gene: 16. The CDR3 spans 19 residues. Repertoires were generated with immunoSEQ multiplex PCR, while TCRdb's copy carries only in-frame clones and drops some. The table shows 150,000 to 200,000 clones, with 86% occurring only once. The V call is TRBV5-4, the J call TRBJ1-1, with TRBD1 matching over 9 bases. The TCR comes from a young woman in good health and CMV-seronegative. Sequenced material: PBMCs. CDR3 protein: CASSLRMGGQGLYDTEAFF. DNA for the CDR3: TGTGCCAGCAGCTTGAGGATGGGGGGACAGGGTCTATACGACACTGAAGCTTTCTTT.